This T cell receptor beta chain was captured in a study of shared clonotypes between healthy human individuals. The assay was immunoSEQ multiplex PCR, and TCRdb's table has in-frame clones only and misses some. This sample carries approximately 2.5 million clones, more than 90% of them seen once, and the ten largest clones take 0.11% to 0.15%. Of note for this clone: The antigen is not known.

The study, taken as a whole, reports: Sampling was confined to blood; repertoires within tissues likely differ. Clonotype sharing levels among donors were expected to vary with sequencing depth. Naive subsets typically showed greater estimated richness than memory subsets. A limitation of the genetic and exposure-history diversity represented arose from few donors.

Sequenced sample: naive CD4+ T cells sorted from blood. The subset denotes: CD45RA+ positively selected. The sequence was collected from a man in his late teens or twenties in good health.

This CDR3 reads CASSEIGQKSNQPQHF. CDR3 nucleotides: TGTGCCAGCAGTGAAATCGGACAGAAGAGCAATCAGCCCCAGCATTTT. The chain couples TRBV6-1 to TRBJ1-5; the D gene is possibly TRBD1 (6 bases). In germline, CDR1 is MNHNS, CDR2 SASEGT. Trimming removed 2 bases at V and 1 base at J, with 12 bases between. The CDR3 length is 16 residues.